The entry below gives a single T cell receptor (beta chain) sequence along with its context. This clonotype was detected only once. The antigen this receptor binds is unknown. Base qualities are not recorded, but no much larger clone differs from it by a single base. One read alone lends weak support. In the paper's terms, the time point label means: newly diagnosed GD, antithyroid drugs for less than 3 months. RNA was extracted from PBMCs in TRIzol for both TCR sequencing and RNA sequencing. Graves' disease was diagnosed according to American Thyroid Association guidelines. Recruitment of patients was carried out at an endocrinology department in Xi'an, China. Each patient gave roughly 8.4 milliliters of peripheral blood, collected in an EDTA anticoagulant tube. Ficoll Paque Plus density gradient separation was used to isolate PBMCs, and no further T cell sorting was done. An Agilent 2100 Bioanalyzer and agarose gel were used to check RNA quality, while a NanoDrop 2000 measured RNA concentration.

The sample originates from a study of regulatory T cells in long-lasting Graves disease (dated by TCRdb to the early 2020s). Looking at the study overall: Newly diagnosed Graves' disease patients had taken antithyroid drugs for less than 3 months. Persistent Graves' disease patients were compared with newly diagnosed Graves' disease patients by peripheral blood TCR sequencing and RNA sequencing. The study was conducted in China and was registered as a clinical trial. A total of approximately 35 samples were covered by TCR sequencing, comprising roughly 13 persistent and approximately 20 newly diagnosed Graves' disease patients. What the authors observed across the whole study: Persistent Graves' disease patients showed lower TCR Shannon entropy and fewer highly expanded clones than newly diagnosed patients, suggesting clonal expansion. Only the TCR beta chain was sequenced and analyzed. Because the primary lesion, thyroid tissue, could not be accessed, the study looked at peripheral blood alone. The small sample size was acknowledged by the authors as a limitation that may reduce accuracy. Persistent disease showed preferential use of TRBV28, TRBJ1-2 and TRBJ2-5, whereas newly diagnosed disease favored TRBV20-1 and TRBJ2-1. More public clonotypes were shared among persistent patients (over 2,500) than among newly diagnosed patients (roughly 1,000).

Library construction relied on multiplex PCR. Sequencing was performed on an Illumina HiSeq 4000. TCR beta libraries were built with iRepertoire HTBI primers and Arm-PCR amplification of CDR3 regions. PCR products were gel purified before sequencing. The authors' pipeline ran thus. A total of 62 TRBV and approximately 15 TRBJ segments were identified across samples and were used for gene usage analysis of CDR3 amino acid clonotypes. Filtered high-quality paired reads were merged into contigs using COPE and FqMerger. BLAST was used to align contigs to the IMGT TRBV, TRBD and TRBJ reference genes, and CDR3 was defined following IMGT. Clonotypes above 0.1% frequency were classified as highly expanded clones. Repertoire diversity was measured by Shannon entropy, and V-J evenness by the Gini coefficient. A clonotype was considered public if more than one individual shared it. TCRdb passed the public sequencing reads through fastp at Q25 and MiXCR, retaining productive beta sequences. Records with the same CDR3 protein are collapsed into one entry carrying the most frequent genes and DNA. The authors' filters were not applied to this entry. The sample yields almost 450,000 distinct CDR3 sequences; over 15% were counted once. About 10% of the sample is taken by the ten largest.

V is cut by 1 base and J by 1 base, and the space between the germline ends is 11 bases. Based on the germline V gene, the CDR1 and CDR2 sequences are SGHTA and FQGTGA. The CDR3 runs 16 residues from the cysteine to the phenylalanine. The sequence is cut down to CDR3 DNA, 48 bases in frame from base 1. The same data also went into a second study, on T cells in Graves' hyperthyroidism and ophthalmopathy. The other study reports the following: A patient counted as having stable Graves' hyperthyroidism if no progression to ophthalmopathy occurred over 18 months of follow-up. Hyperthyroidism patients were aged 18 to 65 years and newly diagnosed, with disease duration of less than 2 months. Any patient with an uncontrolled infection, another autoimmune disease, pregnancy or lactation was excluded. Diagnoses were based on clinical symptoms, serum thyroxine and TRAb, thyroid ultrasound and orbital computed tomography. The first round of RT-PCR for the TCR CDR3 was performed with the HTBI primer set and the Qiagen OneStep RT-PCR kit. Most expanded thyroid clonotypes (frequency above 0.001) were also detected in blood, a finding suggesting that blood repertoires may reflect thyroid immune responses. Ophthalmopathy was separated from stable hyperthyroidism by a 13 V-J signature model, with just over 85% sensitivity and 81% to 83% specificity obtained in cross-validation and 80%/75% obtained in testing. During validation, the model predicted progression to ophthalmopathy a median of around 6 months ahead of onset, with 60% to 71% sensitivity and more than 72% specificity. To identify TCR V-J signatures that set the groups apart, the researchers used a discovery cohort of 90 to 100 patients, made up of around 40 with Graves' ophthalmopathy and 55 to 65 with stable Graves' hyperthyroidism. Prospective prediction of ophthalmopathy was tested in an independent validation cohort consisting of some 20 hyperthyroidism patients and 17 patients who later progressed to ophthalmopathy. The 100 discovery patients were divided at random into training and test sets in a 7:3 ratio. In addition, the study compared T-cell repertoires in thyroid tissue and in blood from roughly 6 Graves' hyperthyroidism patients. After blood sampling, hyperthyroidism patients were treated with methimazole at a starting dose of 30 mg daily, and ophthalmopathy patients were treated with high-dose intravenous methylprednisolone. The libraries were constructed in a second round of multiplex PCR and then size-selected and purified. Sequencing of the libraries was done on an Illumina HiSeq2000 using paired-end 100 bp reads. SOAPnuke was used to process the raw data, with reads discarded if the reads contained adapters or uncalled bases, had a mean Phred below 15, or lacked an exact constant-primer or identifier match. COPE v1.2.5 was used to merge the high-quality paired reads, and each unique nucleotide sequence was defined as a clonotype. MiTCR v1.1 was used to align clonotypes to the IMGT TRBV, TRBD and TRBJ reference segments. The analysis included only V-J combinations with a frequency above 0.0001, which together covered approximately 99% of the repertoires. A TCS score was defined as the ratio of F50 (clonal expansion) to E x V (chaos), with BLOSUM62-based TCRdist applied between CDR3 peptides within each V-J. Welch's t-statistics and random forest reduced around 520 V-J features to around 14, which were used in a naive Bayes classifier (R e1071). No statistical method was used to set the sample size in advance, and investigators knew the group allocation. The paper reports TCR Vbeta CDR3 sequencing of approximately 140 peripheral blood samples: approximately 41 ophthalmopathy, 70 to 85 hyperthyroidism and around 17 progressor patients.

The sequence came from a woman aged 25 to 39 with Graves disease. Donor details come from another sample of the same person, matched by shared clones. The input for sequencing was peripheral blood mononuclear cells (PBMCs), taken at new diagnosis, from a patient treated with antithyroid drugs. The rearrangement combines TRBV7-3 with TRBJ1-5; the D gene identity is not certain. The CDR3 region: CASSLKCRQSNQPQHF. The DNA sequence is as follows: TGTGCCAGCAGCTTAAAATGTCGGCAGAGCAATCAGCCCCAGCATTTT.